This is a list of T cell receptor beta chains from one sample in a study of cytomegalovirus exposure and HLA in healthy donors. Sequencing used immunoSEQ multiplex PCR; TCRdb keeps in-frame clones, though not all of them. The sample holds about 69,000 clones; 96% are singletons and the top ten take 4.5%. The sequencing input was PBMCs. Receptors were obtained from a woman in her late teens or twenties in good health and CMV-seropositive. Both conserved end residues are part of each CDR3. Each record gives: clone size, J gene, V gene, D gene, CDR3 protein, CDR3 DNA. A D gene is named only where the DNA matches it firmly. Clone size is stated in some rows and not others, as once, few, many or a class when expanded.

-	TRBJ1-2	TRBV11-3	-	CASSHMEGDYGYTF	TGTGCCAGCAGCCATATGGAGGGTGACTATGGCTACACCTTC
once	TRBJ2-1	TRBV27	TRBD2	CASSLTAGVNGEQFF	TGTGCCAGCAGTTTAACGGCGGGAGTGAATGGTGAGCAGTTCTTC
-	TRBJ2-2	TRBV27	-	CASKVGGVAGELFF	TGTGCCAGCAAGGTCGGGGGAGTTGCCGGGGAGCTGTTTTTT
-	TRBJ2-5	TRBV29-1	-	CSVAEYSGRKTQYF	TGCAGCGTTGCTGAGTACTCGGGAAGGAAGACCCAGTACTTC
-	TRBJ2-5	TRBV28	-	CASSFVGNQETQYF	TGTGCCAGCAGTTTCGTCGGGAATCAAGAGACCCAGTACTTC
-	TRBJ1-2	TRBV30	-	CAWSGPLRGANYGYTF	TGTGCCTGGAGTGGACCTCTCAGGGGAGCTAACTATGGCTACACCTTC
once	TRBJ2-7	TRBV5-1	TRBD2	CASSLGLAGGYEQYF	TGCGCCAGCAGCTTGGGGCTAGCGGGAGGCTACGAGCAGTACTTC
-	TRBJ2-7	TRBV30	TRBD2	CAWSVPGGAGEQYF	TGTGCCTGGAGTGTACCCGGGGGGGCGGGCGAGCAGTACTTC
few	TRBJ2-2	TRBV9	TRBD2	CASSVERDLTGELFF	TGTGCCAGCAGCGTAGAGCGGGATCTCACCGGGGAGCTGTTTTTT
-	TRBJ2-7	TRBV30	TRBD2	CALLAGGIDEQYF	TGTGCCTTGCTAGCGGGAGGGATTGACGAGCAGTACTTC
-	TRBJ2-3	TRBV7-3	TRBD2	CASSVASGEDTQYF	TGTGCCAGCAGCGTAGCTAGCGGGGAAGATACGCAGTATTTT
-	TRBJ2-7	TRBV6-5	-	CATQGYEQYF	TGTGCCACCCAGGGGTACGAGCAGTACTTC
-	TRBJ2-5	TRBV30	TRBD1	CAWSRFGQGGETQYF	TGTGCCTGGAGTCGCTTTGGACAGGGCGGGGAGACCCAGTACTTC
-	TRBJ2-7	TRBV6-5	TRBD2	CASSPSLAGAYEQYF	TGTGCCAGCAGTCCCTCTCTAGCGGGGGCCTACGAGCAGTACTTC
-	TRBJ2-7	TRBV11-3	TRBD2	CASSLGWRRESDEQYF	TGTGCCAGCAGCCTAGGCTGGAGGCGGGAGAGCGACGAGCAGTACTTC
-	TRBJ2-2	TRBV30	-	CAWRGQWNTGELFF	TGTGCCTGGAGAGGACAGTGGAACACCGGGGAGCTGTTTTTT
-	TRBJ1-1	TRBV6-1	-	CASSVSGLNTEAFF	TGTGCCAGCAGTGTGTCCGGGTTGAACACTGAAGCTTTCTTT
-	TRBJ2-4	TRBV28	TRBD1	CASIPRGKNIQYF	TGTGCCAGCATCCCCAGGGGGAAAAACATTCAGTACTTC
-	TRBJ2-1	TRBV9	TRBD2	CASSELAGSWEQFF	TGTGCCAGCAGCGAGTTAGCGGGGTCGTGGGAGCAGTTCTTC
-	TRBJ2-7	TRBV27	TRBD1	CASSSVGTGDYEQYF	TGTGCCAGCAGTTCCGTCGGGACAGGGGATTACGAGCAGTACTTC
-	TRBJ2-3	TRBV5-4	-	CASSLALAKSTDTQYF	TGTGCCAGCAGCTTGGCCCTAGCGAAAAGCACAGATACGCAGTATTTT
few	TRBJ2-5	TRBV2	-	CASSVLARETQYF	TGTGCCAGCAGTGTTCTAGCGCGGGAGACCCAGTACTTC
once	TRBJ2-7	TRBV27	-	CASSLRSSSYEQYF	TGTGCCAGCAGTTTGAGGAGCAGCTCCTACGAGCAGTACTTC
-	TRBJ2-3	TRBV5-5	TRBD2	CASSSLAGGRTDTQYF	TGTGCCAGCAGCTCACTAGCGGGAGGACGCACAGATACGCAGTATTTT
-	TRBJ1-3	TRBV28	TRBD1	CASRRPTATGDSGNTIYF	TGTGCCAGCAGGCGACCGACCGCGACAGGGGATTCGGGAAACACCATATATTTT
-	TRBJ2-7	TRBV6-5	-	CASSAGQYEQYF	TGTGCCAGCAGTGCCGGACAGTACGAGCAGTACTTC
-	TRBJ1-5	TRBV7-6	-	CASSLGIGGSNQPQHF	TGTGCCAGCAGCTTAGGGATTGGAGGGAGCAATCAGCCCCAGCATTTT
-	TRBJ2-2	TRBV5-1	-	CASSLAGGLTGELFF	TGCGCCAGCAGCTTGGCCGGGGGACTCACCGGGGAGCTGTTTTTT
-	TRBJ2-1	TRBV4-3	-	CASSQDRRAFGPNEQFF	TGCGCCAGCAGCCAAGACCGCAGGGCTTTTGGGCCCAATGAGCAGTTCTTC
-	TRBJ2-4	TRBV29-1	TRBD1	CSVRQGNIQYF	TGCAGCGTCAGACAGGGAAACATTCAGTACTTC
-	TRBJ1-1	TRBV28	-	CASSLERAGTEAFF	TGTGCCAGCAGTTTAGAGAGGGCCGGCACTGAAGCTTTCTTT
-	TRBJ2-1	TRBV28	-	CASSFLLADHEQFF	TGTGCCAGCAGTTTTCTGCTAGCTGATCATGAGCAGTTCTTC
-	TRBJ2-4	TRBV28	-	CASSLAVAKNIQYF	TGTGCCAGCAGTTTAGCGGTAGCCAAAAACATTCAGTACTTC
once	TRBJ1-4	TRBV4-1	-	CASSLNEKLFF	TGCGCCAGCAGCCTAAATGAAAAACTGTTTTTT
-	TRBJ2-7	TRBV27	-	CASSPLTLAGRGDEQYF	TGTGCCAGCAGTCCACTAACGCTGGCCGGGAGAGGCGACGAGCAGTACTTC
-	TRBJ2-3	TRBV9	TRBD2	CASSVQGTSFDTQYF	TGTGCCAGCAGCGTACAGGGGACTAGTTTTGATACGCAGTATTTT
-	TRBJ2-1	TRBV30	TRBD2	CAWRLAGAFNEQFF	TGTGCCTGGAGACTAGCGGGAGCGTTTAATGAGCAGTTCTTC
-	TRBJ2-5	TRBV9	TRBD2	CASSAGGGRDETQYF	TGTGCCAGCAGCGCAGGTGGCGGGAGGGACGAGACCCAGTACTTC
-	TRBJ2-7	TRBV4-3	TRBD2	CASSRTLAGGTYEQYF	TGCGCCAGCAGCCGCACACTAGCGGGAGGGACCTACGAGCAGTACTTC
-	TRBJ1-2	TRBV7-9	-	CASSQSQWGPDGYTF	TGTGCCAGCAGCCAATCTCAATGGGGCCCGGACGGCTACACCTTC
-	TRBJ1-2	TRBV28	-	CASTPLARTGDGYTF	TGTGCCAGCACTCCATTAGCACGGACGGGGGATGGCTACACCTTC
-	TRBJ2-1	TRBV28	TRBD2	CASSQGTSGSYEQFF	TGTGCCAGCAGTCAAGGGACTAGCGGGAGTTATGAGCAGTTCTTC
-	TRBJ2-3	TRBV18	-	CASSPPGAGHTDTQYF	TGTGCCAGCTCACCACCCGGCGCGGGCCACACAGATACGCAGTATTTT
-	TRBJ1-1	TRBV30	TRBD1	CAWRPRGTGNTEAFF	TGTGCCTGGAGGCCACGTGGGACAGGGAACACTGAAGCTTTCTTT